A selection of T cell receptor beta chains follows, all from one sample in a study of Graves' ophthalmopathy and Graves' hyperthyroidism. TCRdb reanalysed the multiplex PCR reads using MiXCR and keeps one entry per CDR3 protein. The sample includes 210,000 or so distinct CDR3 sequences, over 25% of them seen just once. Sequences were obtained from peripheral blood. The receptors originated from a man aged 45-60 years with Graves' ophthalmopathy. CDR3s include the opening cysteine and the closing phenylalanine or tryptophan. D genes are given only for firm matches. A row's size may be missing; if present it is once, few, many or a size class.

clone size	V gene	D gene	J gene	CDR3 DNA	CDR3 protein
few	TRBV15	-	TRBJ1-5	TGTGCCACCAGCAGCTTTGATGAGGACCAGCCCCAGCATTTT	CATSSFDEDQPQHF
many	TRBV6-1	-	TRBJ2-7	TGTGCCAGCAGTGGCAACTACTACGAGCAGTACTTC	CASSGNYYEQYF
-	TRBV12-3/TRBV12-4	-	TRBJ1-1	TGTGCCAGCAGTTTATCAAGGTGGGCTGAAGCTTTCTTT	CASSLSRWAEAFF
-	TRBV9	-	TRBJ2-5	TGTGCCAGCAGCGAGAGGGTTGCCCAAGAGACCCAGTACTTC	CASSERVAQETQYF
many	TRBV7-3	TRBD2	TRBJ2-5	TGTGCCAGCAGCCCGAAGGGGAGCGGGATGGAGACCCAGTACTTC	CASSPKGSGMETQYF
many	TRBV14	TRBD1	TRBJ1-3	TGTGCCAGCAGCCACACAGGGGAGAGCTCTGGAAACACCATATATTTT	CASSHTGESSGNTIYF
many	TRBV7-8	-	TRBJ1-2	TGTGCCAGCAGCCCATATTCCAGGGGTAAGCCCTATGGCTACACCTTC	CASSPYSRGKPYGYTF
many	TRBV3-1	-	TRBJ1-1	TGTGCCAGCAGCCAAGAAAGGCTTAAAGTGACCTCCAACACTGAAGCTTTCTTT	CASSQERLKVTSNTEAFF
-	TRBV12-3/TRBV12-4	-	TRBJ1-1	TGTGCCAGCAGCGCTCGGGGGGGTGAAGCTTTCTTT	CASSARGGEAFF
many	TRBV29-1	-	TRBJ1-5	TGCAGCGTCCGAGAAAATAGCAATCAGCCCCAGCATTTT	CSVRENSNQPQHF
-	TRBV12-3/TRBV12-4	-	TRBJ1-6	TGTGCCAGCAGTAACAGAGGCTCCTATAATTCACCCCTCCACTTT	CASSNRGSYNSPLHF
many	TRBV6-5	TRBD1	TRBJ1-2	TGTGCCAGCAGTTATGGGCAGGGGGCCCACTACACCTTC	CASSYGQGAHYTF
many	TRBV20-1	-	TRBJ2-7	TGCAGTGCCAGCATAGGTGCAAGGGGATCCTACGAGCAGTACTTC	CSASIGARGSYEQYF
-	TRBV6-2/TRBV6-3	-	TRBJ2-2	TGTGCCAGCAACGTTTACACCGGGGAGCTGTTTTTT	CASNVYTGELFF
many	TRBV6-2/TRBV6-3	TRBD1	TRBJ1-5	TGTGCCACCAGAATCCCAAACAGGGGCCCTGATCAGCCCCAGCATTTT	CATRIPNRGPDQPQHF
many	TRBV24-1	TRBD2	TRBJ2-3	TGTGCCACCATCCCTCTAGCGGAATACACAGATACGCAGTATTTT	CATIPLAEYTDTQYF
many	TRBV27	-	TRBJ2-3	TGTGCCAGCAGACAGCTAAGGGCAGATACGCAGTATTTT	CASRQLRADTQYF
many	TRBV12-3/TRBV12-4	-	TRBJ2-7	TGTGCCAGCAGGCCAGGGGGAGGGGGGACGACCCCCTACGAGCAGTACTTC	CASRPGGGGTTPYEQYF
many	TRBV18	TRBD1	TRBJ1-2	TGTGCCAGCTCAGGGGGACAGTGGCTTCCTTTCGAGGGCTACACCTTC	CASSGGQWLPFEGYTF
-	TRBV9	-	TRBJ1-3	TGTGCCAGCAGCGGACGCGGCTCGGCGGGAAACACCATATATTTT	CASSGRGSAGNTIYF
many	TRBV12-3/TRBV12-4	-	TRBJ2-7	TGTGCCAGCAGTTTATCGGACAGAACCTACGAGCAGTACTTC	CASSLSDRTYEQYF
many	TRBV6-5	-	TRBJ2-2	TGTGCCAGCACCGTACAGAGACACGCCGGGGAGCTGTTTTTT	CASTVQRHAGELFF
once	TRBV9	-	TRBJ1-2	TGTGCCAGCAGCCCATTAGATAACGCACTCTATGGCTACACCTTC	CASSPLDNALYGYTF
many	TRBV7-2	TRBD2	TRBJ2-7	TGTGCCAGCAAACCTAGCGGGAGAGGCGTGCAGTACTTC	CASKPSGRGVQYF
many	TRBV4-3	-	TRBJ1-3	TGCGCCAGCAGCCGGGGGGTGGGGGGCTCTGGAAACACCATATATTTT	CASSRGVGGSGNTIYF
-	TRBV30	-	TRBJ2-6	TGTGCCTGGAGTTTAGGGTCTGGGGCCAACGTCCTGACTTTC	CAWSLGSGANVLTF
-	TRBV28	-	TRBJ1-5	TGTGCCAGCACTACCCGACGGGGAGGGCTCAATCAGCCCCAGCATTTT	CASTTRRGGLNQPQHF
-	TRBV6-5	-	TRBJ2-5	TGTGCCAGCAGTTGGGAGGGGGTTCAAGAGACCCAGTACTTC	CASSWEGVQETQYF
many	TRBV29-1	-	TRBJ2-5	TGCAGCGTTGAGGGGGGTCGGGAGACCCAGTACTTC	CSVEGGRETQYF
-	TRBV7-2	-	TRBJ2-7	TGTGCCAGCAGCTTACACAGGGCTGCCGAGCAGTACTTC	CASSLHRAAEQYF
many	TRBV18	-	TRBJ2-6	TGTGCCAGCTCCCCGGAGGGGACTGGGGCCAACGTCCTGACTTTC	CASSPEGTGANVLTF
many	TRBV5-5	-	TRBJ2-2	TGTGCCAGCAGCTTGGAGATTCGGACAGATGCCGGGGAGCTGTTTTTT	CASSLEIRTDAGELFF
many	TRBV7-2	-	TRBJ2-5	TGTGCCAGCAGCTCGGGATTCCCACAAGAGACCCAGTACTTC	CASSSGFPQETQYF
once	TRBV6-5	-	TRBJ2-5	TGTGCCAGCAGTTCCACCTCGGGACACCCGTTGGCCCAGTACTTC	CASSSTSGHPLAQYF
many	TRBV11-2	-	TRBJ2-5	TGTGCCAGCAGCCAGGAAAGTGGGACCCAGTACTTC	CASSQESGTQYF
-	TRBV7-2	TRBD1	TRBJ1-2	TGTGCCAGCAGCGCTGCGGGGGGTATATGGGGACAGGGGGCGAGGGGCTACACCTTC	CASSAAGGIWGQGARGYTF
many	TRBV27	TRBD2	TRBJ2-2	TGTGCCAGCAGGGAGGGACTAGCGGGAGTAATCGGGGAGCTGTTTTTT	CASREGLAGVIGELFF
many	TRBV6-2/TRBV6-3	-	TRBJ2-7	TGTGCCAGCAGTAACCCGATTGGGGGGTTCTACGAGCAGTACTTC	CASSNPIGGFYEQYF
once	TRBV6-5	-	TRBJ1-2	TGTGCCAGCAGTTACGACCCGAAGGACTATGGCTACACCTTC	CASSYDPKDYGYTF
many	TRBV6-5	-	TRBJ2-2	TGTGCCAGCACCGACTGGGGGGCAGGGGCCGGGGAGCTGTTTTTT	CASTDWGAGAGELFF
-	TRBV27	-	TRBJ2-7	TGTGCCAGCAGTTCCCTGGCAGGGCTCTCCTCCGAGCAGTACTTC	CASSSLAGLSSEQYF
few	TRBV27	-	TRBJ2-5	TGTGCCAGCAGTCCCTCCGGTTGGTCATTACGACAAGAGACCCAGTACTTC	CASSPSGWSLRQETQYF
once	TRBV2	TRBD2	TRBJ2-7	TGTGCCAGCAGTGAAAGCGGACTAGCGGGAGTCAACGAGCAGTACTTC	CASSESGLAGVNEQYF
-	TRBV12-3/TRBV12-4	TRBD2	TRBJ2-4	TGTGCCAGCAGACTAGCGGGAGGCCCGGCACCCAAAAACATTCAGTACTTC	CASRLAGGPAPKNIQYF
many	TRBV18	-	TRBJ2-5	TGTGCCAGCTCACCGCTGCCCGATTTGATGGAGACCCAGTACTTC	CASSPLPDLMETQYF
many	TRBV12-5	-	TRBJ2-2	TGTGCTAGTGGTTTGGTAGCAGGTCGAGCGAACACCGGGGAGCTGTTTTTT	CASGLVAGRANTGELFF
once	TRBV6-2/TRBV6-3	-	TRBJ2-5	TGTGCCAGCAGGTCTCTTAAAGAGACCCAGTACTTC	CASRSLKETQYF
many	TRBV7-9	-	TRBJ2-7	TGTGCCAGCAGCCGAGGACTCATCGACCCCTACGAGCAGTACTTC	CASSRGLIDPYEQYF
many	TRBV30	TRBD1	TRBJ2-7	TGTGCCTGGGCCACCGGGACAGGGGAACTAGAGCAGTACTTC	CAWATGTGELEQYF